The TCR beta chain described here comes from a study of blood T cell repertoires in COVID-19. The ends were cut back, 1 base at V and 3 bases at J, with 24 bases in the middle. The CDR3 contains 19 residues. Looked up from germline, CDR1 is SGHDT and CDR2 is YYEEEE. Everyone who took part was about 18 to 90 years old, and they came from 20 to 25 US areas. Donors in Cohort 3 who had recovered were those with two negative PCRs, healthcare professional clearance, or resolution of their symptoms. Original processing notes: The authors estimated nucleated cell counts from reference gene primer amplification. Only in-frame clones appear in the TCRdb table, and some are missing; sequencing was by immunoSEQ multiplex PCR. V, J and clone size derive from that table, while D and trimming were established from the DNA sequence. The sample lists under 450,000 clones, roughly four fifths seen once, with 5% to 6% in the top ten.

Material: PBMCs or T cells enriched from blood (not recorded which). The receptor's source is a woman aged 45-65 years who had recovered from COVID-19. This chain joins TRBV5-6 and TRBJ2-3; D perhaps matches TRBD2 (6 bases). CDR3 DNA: TGTGCCAGCAGCTTGCCGGGAGCCCACCCTCTCCCTAGGACAGATACGCAGTATTTT. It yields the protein CASSLPGAHPLPRTDTQYF. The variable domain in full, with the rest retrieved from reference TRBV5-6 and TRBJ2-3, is DAGVTQSPTHLIKTRGQQVTLRCSPKSGHDTVSWYQQALGQGPQFIFQYYEEEERQRGNFPDRFSGHQFPNYSSELNVNALLLGDSALYLCASSLPGAHPLPRTDTQYFGPGTRLTVL.